This T cell receptor beta chain is drawn from a study of T-cell memory formation after mild COVID-19. Study-level results: Second-wave clones with a day 37 peak had unconfirmed SARS-CoV-2 specificity. The CD4+ clones that contracted clustered mainly within CM and EM, and the CD8+ clones concentrated in EMRA.

TCRdb itself ran the 5' RACE reads through MiXCR, one entry per CDR3 protein. The data contain about 620,000 distinct CDR3 sequences, under 20% of them seen just once; the ten biggest clones take up about 12%. This CDR3 has 16 residues. Germline V gene lookup returns CDR1 LNHNV and CDR2 YYDKDF (reference sequence). V gave up 3 bases and J gave up 3 bases, with 17 bases separating them. Comments on this clonotype: Its specificity is unknown.

The gene calls are TRBV15 and TRBJ1-2; maybe TRBD1 (5 bases). The sequence came from an adult woman who had mild COVID-19 (a few samples of this study predate the infection). Cell type and time point are not known. The sample was PBMCs or a T cell subset sorted from them (not recorded which). The CDR3 nucleotides read TGTGCCACCAGCAGGTATACAGGAACCTCCTACTATGGCTACACCTTC. Translated: CATSRYTGTSYYGYTF.